This TCR beta chain was identified during a study of beta chain features in type 1 diabetes. Study outcomes and limitations: Junctions at VDJ sites from type 1 diabetes patients had fewer insertions and more deletions. TCRB CDR3s from Type 1 diabetes patients were moderately but significantly shorter in all four CD4+ subsets.

The sample holds a few counts of this clone. Its antigen is still unknown. Germline V gene sequence: CDR1 KGHSH, CDR2 LQKENI. Between the trimmed V and J ends, which lost 2 bases and 1 base, there was a span of 6 bases. The CDR3 runs 13 residues. The authors reverse transcribed all of the isolated RNA, so sequencing captured expressed TCRB transcripts. Data came from immunoSEQ multiplex PCR; TCRdb stores just in-frame clones and leaves some out. The profile covers about 170,000 clones, with roughly 7.1% appearing a single time and roughly 0.97% taken by the ten largest. The chain combines TRBV18 with TRBJ2-7; unclear D gene. The source of this sequence is a woman aged 40 to 50 with type 1 diabetes. Material: central memory CD4+ T cells from blood. CDR3 in amino acids: CASSPSLSYEQYF. The DNA of the CDR3 is TGTGCCAGCTCACCATCCCTTTCCTACGAGCAGTACTTC. Combining the CDR3 with reference TRBV18 and TRBJ2-7 gives the whole variable domain NAGVMQNPRHLVRRRGQEARLRCSPMKGHSHVYWYRQLPEEGLKFMVYLQKENIIDESGMPKERFSAEFPKEGPSILRIQQVVRGDSAAYFCASSPSLSYEQYFGPGTRLTVT.